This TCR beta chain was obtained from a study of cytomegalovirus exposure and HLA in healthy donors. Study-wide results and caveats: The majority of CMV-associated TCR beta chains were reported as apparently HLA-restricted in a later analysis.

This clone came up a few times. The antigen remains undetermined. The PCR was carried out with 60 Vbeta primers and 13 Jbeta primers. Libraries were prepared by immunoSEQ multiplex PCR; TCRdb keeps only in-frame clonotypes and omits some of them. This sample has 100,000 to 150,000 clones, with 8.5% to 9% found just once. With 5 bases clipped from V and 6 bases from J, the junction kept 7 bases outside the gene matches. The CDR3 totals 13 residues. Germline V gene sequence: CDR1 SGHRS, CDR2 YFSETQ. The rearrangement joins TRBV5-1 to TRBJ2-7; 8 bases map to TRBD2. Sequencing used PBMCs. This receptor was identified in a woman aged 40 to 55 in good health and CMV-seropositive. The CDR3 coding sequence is TGCGCCAGCAGGCTGGCGGGGGGATCCGAGCAGTACTTC. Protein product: CASRLAGGSEQYF.